These T cell receptor beta chains were read from a single sample in a study of blood T cell repertoires in COVID-19. Measured with immunoSEQ multiplex PCR; TCRdb has only the in-frame clones, and not every one. The repertoire holds a few hundred thousand clones, with just over 85% as singletons. Sequenced input: PBMCs or T cells enriched from blood (not recorded which). The receptors derive from a man aged 25 to 40 who had recovered from COVID-19. The CDR3 runs from the conserved cysteine through the conserved F or W. A D gene is named only where the DNA matches it firmly. Only some rows state a clone size, as once, few, many or a class for expanded clones.

d_call | j_call | v_call | clone_size | cdr3_nt | cdr3_aa
- | TRBJ1-1 | TRBV19 | - | TGTGCCGCAGCGCCTCATCGGGGGGCGGGAACTGAAGCTTTCTTT | CAAAPHRGAGTEAFF
- | TRBJ2-1 | TRBV28 | once | TGTGCCAGCAGTTCGCCCCAAAGCTCGATCGCGCAGTTCTTC | CASSSPQSSIAQFF
TRBD1 | TRBJ1-6 | TRBV14 | once | TGTGCCAGCAGCCCGTTGGGACAGGGGGATTCACCCCTCCACTTT | CASSPLGQGDSPLHF
- | TRBJ2-3 | TRBV29-1 | - | TGCAGCGTTGATCGCAGCGCTACGCAGTATTTT | CSVDRSATQYF
TRBD1 | TRBJ1-1 | TRBV19 | - | TGTGCCAGTAGTATAGGGGGACAGGGGCAGTTGAGGACTGAAGCTTTCTTT | CASSIGGQGQLRTEAFF
TRBD1 | TRBJ1-5 | TRBV7-9 | - | TGTGCCAGCAGCTTAGTAGGGACAGGATATCAGCCCCAGCATTTT | CASSLVGTGYQPQHF
TRBD1 | TRBJ1-2 | TRBV5-1 | - | TGCGCCAGCAGGAGACAGGGGGCAGACTATGGCTACACCTTC | CASRRQGADYGYTF
- | TRBJ1-2 | TRBV18 | - | TGTGCCAGCTCACCACGCCCCGTGGGAGGTGTCCTTCACTATGGCTACACCTTC | CASSPRPVGGVLHYGYTF
TRBD1 | TRBJ1-1 | TRBV7-9 | - | TGTGCCAGCAGCTTATCAGGGGGCATCGCTGAAGCTTTCTTT | CASSLSGGIAEAFF
TRBD2 | TRBJ2-5 | TRBV11-2 | - | TGTGCCAGCAGCCCCTTAAAGGGCGGGAGAGGGGAGACCCAGTACTTC | CASSPLKGGRGETQYF
- | TRBJ1-4 | TRBV5-1 | - | TGCGCCAGCAGCCCCCGGGCAGGAGGGCCTGAAAAACTGTTTTTT | CASSPRAGGPEKLFF
TRBD1 | TRBJ2-3 | TRBV9 | - | TGTGCCAGCAGCGTAGCTGACAGGGGTCGGGGCACAGATACGCAGTATTTT | CASSVADRGRGTDTQYF
TRBD1 | TRBJ2-1 | TRBV27 | - | TGTGCCAGCAGCTCTACTGGGACAGGGGCTGATGAGCAGTTCTTC | CASSSTGTGADEQFF
TRBD1 | TRBJ1-1 | TRBV28 | - | TGTGCCAGCAGATTTACGGACAGGGAGAACACTGAAGCTTTCTTT | CASRFTDRENTEAFF
TRBD1 | TRBJ2-7 | TRBV2 | - | TGTGCCAGCAGGGAGGGACAGGGGGCCCCCTACGAGCAGTACTTC | CASREGQGAPYEQYF
- | TRBJ2-3 | TRBV6-5 | - | TGTGCCAGCACCATGAAGGTGGAGGGCTCAGATACGCAGTATTTT | CASTMKVEGSDTQYF
TRBD2 | TRBJ2-7 | TRBV4-1 | - | TGCGCCAGCAGCCAACAGACTAGCGGGAGGTACGAGCAGTACTTC | CASSQQTSGRYEQYF
- | TRBJ2-7 | TRBV11-2 | - | TGTGCCAGCAGCCGCCAGACAGAGCAGTACTTC | CASSRQTEQYF
TRBD1 | TRBJ2-7 | TRBV11-2 | - | TGTGCCAGCAGCCTATGGACAGGGAACGTCGAGCAGTACTTC | CASSLWTGNVEQYF
TRBD2 | TRBJ2-1 | TRBV10-2 | - | TGCGCCAGCAGTAAGCTGGGACTAGCTTTAGATGAGCAGTTCTTC | CASSKLGLALDEQFF
- | TRBJ1-1 | TRBV27 | - | TGTGCCAGCAGTTTAGGTAGGGGAATTGGGATGAACACTGAAGCTTTCTTT | CASSLGRGIGMNTEAFF
- | TRBJ2-7 | TRBV7-2 | - | TGTGCCAGCAGCTCAACCCCCACGGGCGAGCAGTACTTC | CASSSTPTGEQYF
TRBD2 | TRBJ2-2 | TRBV5-1 | - | TGCGCCAGCAGCATACTCGGACTAGCGGGAGACGGCACCGGGGAGCTGTTTTTT | CASSILGLAGDGTGELFF
TRBD1 | TRBJ2-5 | TRBV30 | - | TGTGCCTGGGACAGGGGGGTCCAAGAGACCCAGTACTTC | CAWDRGVQETQYF
- | TRBJ1-5 | TRBV15 | - | TGTGCCACCAGCACTGGGGGGAGGAATCAGCCCCAGCATTTT | CATSTGGRNQPQHF
TRBD1 | TRBJ1-1 | TRBV5-1 | - | TGCGCCAGCAGCCTATCCGGACAGGCTGAAGCTTTCTTT | CASSLSGQAEAFF
- | TRBJ1-1 | TRBV19 | - | TGTGCCAGCCAAGCACCTGTAACGGGGAACACTGAAGCTTTCTTT | CASQAPVTGNTEAFF
TRBD2 | TRBJ2-3 | TRBV11-2 | - | TGTGCCAGCAGCCCACGAGGTCTAGCGGGGGGGATGCATACGCAGTATTTT | CASSPRGLAGGMHTQYF
- | TRBJ2-3 | TRBV6-5 | - | TGTGCCAGCACCTCCCCGGTGATACTCACAGATACGCAGTATTTT | CASTSPVILTDTQYF
TRBD1 | TRBJ2-7 | TRBV3-1/TRBV3-2 | few | TGTGCCAGCAGCCCCAAGTTGGGGACAGGGGGCATCGAGCAGTACTTC | CASSPKLGTGGIEQYF
- | TRBJ2-6 | TRBV25-1 | - | TGTGCCAGTTCAGGGCCCTCTGGGGCCAACGTCCTGACTTTC | CASSGPSGANVLTF
TRBD1 | TRBJ2-7 | TRBV19 | - | TGTGCCAGCGCATCCGGGACAGGGATTTCCTACGAGCAGTACTTC | CASASGTGISYEQYF
- | TRBJ1-5 | TRBV5-1 | few | TGCGCCAGCAGCCTCCAGAATCAGCCCCAGCATTTT | CASSLQNQPQHF
- | TRBJ1-1 | TRBV25-1 | - | TGTGCCAGCAGTGGCGGGCCCCCTGAAGCTTTCTTT | CASSGGPPEAFF
TRBD1 | TRBJ2-1 | TRBV10-1 | - | TGCGCCAGCAGTGTAGACAGGGTTAACAATGAGCAGTTCTTC | CASSVDRVNNEQFF
TRBD1 | TRBJ1-1 | TRBV9 | - | TGTGCCAGCAGCGCCAGGGGGCTCCCCGTCCTTTTGGACACTGAAGCTTTCTTT | CASSARGLPVLLDTEAFF
TRBD1 | TRBJ1-6 | TRBV6-4 | - | TGTGCCAGCAGTGATCCGGACAGGATAGTTTCACCCCTCCACTTT | CASSDPDRIVSPLHF
- | TRBJ1-6 | TRBV11-3 | once | TGTGCCAGCAGCTTAGAAGGACTTCATAATTCACCCCTCCACTTT | CASSLEGLHNSPLHF
- | TRBJ2-1 | TRBV10-3 | - | TGTGCCATCAGTGTGGGCGGGGGCTTAGGGAATGAGCAGTTCTTC | CAISVGGGLGNEQFF
- | TRBJ2-1 | TRBV6-4 | - | TGTGCCAGCAGTGTTCAACTAGTACCACTTAGGGAGCAGTTCTTC | CASSVQLVPLREQFF
TRBD1 | TRBJ2-3 | TRBV7-8 | - | TGTGCCAGCAGCTTATATACAGGGGAAAGCACAGATACGCAGTATTTT | CASSLYTGESTDTQYF
- | TRBJ1-2 | TRBV28 | - | TGTGCCAGCAGGGGGGGTCGGTATGGCTACACCTTC | CASRGGRYGYTF
TRBD2 | TRBJ2-1 | TRBV5-6 | - | TGTGCCAGCAGCTTGTTAGCGGGGGGGCGATACAATGAGCAGTTCTTC | CASSLLAGGRYNEQFF
- | TRBJ2-1 | TRBV24-1 | - | TGTGCCACCAGTGATGCCGGCCAGGGCTATGAGCAGTTCTTC | CATSDAGQGYEQFF